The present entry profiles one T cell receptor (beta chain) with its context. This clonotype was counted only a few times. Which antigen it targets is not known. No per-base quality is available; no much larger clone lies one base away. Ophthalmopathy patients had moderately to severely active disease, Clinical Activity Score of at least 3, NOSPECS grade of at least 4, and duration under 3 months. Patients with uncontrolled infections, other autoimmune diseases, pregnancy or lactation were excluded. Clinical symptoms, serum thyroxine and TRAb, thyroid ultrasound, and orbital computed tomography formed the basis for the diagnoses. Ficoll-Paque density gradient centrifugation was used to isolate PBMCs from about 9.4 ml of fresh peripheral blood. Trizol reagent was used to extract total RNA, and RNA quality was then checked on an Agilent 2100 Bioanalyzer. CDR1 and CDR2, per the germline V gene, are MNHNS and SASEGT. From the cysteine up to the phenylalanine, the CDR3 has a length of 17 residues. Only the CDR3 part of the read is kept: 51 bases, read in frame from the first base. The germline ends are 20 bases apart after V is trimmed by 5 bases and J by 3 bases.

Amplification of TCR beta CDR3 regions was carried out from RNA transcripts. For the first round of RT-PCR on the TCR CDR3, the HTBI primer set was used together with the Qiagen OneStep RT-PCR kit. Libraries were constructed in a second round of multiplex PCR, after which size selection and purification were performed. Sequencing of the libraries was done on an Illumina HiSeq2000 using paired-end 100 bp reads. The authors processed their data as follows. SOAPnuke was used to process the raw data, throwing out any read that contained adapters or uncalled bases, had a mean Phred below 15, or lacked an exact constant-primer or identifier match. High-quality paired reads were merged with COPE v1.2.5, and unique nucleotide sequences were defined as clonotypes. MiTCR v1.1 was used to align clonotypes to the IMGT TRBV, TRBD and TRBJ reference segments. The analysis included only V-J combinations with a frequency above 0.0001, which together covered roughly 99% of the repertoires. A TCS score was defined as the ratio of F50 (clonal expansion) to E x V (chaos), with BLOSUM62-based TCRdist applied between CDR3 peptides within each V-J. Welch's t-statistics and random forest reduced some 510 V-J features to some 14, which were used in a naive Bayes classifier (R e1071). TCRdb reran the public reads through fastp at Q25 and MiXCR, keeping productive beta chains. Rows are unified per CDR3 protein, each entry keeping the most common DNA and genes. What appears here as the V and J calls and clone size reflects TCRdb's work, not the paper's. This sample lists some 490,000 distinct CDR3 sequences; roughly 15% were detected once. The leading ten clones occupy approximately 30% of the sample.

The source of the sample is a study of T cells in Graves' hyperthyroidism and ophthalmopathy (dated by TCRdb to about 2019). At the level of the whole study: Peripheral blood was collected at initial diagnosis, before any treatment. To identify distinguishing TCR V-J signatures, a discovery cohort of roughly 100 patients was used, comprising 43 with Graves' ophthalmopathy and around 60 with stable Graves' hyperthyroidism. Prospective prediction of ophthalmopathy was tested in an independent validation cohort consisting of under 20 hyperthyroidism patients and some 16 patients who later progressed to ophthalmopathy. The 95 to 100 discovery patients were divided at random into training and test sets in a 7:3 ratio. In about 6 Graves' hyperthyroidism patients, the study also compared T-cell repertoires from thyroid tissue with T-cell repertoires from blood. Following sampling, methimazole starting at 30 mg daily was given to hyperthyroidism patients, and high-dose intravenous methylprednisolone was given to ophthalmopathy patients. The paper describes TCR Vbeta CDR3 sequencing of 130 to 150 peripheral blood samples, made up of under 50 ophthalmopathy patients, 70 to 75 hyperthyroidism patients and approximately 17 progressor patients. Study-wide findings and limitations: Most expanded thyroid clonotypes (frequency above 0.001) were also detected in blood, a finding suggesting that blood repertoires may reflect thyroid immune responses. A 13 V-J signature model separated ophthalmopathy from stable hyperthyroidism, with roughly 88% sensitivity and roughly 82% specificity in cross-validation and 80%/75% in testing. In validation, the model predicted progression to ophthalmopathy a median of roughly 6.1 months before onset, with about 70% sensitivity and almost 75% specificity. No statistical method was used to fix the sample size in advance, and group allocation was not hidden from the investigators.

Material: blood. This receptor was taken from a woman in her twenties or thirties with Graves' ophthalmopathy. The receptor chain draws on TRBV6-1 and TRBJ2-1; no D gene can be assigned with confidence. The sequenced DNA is TGTGCCAGCAGTTCAGAAACCCCTGTTGGCCTCTACAATGAGCAGTTCTTC. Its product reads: CASSSETPVGLYNEQFF.